The entry below describes one TCR beta chain. This entry comes from a study of cytomegalovirus exposure and HLA in healthy donors. Germline loops: CDR1 KGHSH, CDR2 LQKENI. V was trimmed by 4 bases and J by 7 bases, leaving 10 bases between them. The CDR3 length is 13 residues. The study ran its PCR with 60 Vbeta and 13 Jbeta primers. TCRdb's copy holds only in-frame clones and misses some; the assay was immunoSEQ multiplex PCR. Found here are 150,000 to 200,000 clones, approximately 80% of them singletons; the top ten hold under 2%. The source is a woman younger than 35 in good health and CMV-seronegative. The chain employs TRBV18 and TRBJ1-4; D gene ambiguous. Material: PBMCs. The CDR3: CASSRRAGEKLFF. The DNA for the CDR3 is TGTGCCAGCTCACGGAGGGCCGGTGAAAAACTGTTTTTT.